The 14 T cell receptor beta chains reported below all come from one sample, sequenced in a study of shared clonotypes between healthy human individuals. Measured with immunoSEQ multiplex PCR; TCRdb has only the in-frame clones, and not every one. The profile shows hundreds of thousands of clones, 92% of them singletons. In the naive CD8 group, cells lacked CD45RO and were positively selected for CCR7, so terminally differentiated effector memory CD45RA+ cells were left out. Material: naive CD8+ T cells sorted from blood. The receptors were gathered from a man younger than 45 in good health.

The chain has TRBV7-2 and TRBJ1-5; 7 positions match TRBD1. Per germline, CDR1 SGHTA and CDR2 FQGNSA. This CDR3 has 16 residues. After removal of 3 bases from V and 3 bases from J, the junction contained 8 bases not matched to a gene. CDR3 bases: TGTGCCAGCAGCTTTGAGGGGACAGCCTACAATCAGCCCCAGCATTTT. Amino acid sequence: CASSFEGTAYNQPQHF.

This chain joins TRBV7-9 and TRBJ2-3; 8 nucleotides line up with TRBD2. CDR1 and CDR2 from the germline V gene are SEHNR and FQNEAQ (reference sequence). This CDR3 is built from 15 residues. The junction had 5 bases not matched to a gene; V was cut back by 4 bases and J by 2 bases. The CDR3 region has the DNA TGTGCCAGCAGCTCAACAGCGGGGGTCACAGATACGCAGTATTTT. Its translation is CASSSTAGVTDTQYF. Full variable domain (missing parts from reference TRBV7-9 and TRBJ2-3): DTGVSQNPRHKITKRGQNVTFRCDPISEHNRLYWYRQTLGQGPEFLTYFQNEAQLEKSRLLSDRFSAERPKGSFSTLEIQRTEQGDSAMYLCASSSTAGVTDTQYFGPGTRLTVL.

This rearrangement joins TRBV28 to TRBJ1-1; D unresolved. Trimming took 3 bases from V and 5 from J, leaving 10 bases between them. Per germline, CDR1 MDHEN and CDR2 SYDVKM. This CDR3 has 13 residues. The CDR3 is CASSFKPGTEAFF. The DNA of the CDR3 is TGTGCCAGCAGTTTTAAACCTGGTACTGAAGCTTTCTTT. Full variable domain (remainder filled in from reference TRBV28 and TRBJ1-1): DVKVTQSSRYLVKRTGEKVFLECVQDMDHENMFWYRQDPGLGLRLIYFSYDVKMKEKGDIPEGYSVSREKKERFSLILESASTNQTSMYLCASSFKPGTEAFFGQGTRLTVV.

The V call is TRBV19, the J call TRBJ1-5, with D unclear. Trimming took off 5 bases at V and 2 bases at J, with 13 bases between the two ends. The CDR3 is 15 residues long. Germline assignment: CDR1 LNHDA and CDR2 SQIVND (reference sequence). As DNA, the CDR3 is TGTGCCAGTAGTCCCTTGGACTACGGCAATCAGCCCCAGCATTTT. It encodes CASSPLDYGNQPQHF.

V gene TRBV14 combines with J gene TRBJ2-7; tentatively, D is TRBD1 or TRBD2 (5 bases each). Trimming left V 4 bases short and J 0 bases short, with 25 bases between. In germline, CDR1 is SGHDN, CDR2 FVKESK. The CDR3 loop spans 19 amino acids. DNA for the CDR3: TGTGCCAGCAGCCTACATCGGGGCCCGACAAGATCCAACTCCTACGAGCAGTACTTC. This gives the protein CASSLHRGPTRSNSYEQYF.

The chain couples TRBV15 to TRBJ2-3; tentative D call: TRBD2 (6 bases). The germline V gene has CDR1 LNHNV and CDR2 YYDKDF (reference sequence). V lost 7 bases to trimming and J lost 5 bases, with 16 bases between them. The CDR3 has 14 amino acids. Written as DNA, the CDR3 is TGTGCCACCAACTCGCGGGGCGCCGAAGATACGCAGTATTTT. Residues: CATNSRGAEDTQYF.

CDR3: CASSFRGSYEQYF. The CDR3 bases are TGTGCCAGCAGCTTCCGGGGCAGCTACGAGCAGTACTTC. The V call is TRBV13, the J call TRBJ2-7; D may be TRBD1 or TRBD2 (5 bases each). The length of the CDR3 is 13 residues. V lost 3 bases to trimming and J lost 3 bases, with 9 bases between them. Germline V gives CDR1 PRHDT, CDR2 FYEKMQ (reference sequence). The complete variable domain, with remaining parts taken from reference TRBV13 and TRBJ2-7, reads AAGVIQSPRHLIKEKRETATLKCYPIPRHDTVYWYQQGPGQDPQFLISFYEKMQSDKGSIPDRFSAQQFSDYHSELNMSSLELGDSALYFCASSFRGSYEQYFGPGTRLTVT.

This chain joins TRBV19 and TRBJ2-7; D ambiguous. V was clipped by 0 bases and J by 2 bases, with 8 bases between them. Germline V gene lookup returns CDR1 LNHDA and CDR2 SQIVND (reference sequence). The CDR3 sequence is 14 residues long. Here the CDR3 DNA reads TGTGCCAGTAGTATAGACAGGAATCCCTACGAGCAGTACTTC. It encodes CASSIDRNPYEQYF.

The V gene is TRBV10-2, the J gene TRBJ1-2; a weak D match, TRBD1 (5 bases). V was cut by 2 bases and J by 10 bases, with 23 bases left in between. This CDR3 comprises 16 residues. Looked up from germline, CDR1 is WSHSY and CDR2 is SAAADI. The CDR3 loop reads CASSEVGTAKLLDYTF. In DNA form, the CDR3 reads TGCGCCAGCAGTGAGGTGGGGACCGCGAAATTACTTGACTACACCTTC.

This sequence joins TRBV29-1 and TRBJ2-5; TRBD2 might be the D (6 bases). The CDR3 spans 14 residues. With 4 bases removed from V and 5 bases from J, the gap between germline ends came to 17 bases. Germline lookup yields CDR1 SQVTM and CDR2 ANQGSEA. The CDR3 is CSVAEAVAGETQYF. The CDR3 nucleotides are TGCAGCGTTGCAGAGGCTGTCGCGGGGGAGACCCAGTACTTC.

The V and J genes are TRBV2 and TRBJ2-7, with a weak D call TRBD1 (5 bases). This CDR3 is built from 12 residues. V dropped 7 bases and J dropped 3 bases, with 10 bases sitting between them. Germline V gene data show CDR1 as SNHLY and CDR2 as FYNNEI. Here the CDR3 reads CASTERGYEQYF. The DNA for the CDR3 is TGTGCCAGCACCGAAAGGGGCTACGAGCAGTACTTC. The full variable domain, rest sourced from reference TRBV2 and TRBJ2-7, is EPEVTQTPSHQVTQMGQEVILRCVPISNHLYFYWYRQILGQKVEFLVSFYNNEISEKSEIFDDQFSVERPDGSNFTLKIRSTKLEDSAMYFCASTERGYEQYFGPGTRLTVT.

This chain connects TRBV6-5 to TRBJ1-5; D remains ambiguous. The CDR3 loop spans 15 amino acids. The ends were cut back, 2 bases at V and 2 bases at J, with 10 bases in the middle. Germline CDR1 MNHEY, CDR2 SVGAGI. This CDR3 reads CASSYGPSGNQPQHF. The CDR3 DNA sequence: TGTGCCAGCAGTTACGGTCCGTCCGGCAATCAGCCCCAGCATTTT.

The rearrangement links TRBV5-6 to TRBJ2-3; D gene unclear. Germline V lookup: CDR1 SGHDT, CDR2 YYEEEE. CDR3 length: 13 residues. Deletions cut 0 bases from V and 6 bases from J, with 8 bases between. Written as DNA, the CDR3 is TGTGCCAGCAGCTTGGGTGCCACGGATACGCAGTATTTT. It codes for CASSLGATDTQYF.

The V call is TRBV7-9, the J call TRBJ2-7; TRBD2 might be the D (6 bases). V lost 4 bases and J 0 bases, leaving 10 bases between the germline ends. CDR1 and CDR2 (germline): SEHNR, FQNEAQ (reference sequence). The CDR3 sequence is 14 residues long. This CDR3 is CASSSGRSSYEQYF. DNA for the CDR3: TGTGCCAGCAGCTCCGGGAGAAGCTCCTACGAGCAGTACTTC.